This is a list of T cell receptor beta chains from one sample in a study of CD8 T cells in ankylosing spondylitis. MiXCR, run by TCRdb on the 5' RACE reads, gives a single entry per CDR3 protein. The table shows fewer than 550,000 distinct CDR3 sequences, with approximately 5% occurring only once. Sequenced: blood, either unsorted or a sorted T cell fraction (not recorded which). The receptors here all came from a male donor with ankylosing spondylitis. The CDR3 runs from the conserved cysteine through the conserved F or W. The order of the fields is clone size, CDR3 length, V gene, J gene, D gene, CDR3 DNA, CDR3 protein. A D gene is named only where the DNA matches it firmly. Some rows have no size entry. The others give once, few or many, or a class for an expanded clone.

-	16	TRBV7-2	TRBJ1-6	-	TGTGCCAGCAGCTTAGGTAACCCAGGGCTGGGTTCACCCCTCCACTTT	CASSLGNPGLGSPLHF
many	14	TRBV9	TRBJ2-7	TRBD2	TGTGCCAGCAGCGTAGATAGCGGGAGTCGCGAGCAGTACTTC	CASSVDSGSREQYF
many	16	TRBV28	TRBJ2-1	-	TGTGCCAGCAGTTTTTGGGGTGCTCCCTCCTACAATGAGCAGTTCTTC	CASSFWGAPSYNEQFF
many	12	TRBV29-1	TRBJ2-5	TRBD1	TGCAGCGTCGACAGGGGATCGGGAACCCAGTACTTC	CSVDRGSGTQYF
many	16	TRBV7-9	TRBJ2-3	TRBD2	TGTGCCTACCCAAGCGGGAGGATCCGTAGCACAGATACGCAGTATTTT	CAYPSGRIRSTDTQYF
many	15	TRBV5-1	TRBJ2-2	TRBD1	TGCGCCAGCAGCTTTGCCCAGGGGGCTGGCGGGGAGCTGTTTTTT	CASSFAQGAGGELFF
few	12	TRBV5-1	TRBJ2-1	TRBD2	TGCGCCAGCAGCTGGGGGGGGTATGAGCAGTTCTTC	CASSWGGYEQFF
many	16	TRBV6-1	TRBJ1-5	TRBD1	TGTGCCAGCACCGAGGACAGGGGAATTAACAATCAGCCCCAGCATTTT	CASTEDRGINNQPQHF
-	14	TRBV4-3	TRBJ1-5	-	TGCGCCAGCAGCCAAGACACGCGAAATCAGCCCCAGCATTTT	CASSQDTRNQPQHF
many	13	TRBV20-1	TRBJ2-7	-	TGCAGTGCCCCCAGGGACGGAGCCTACGAGCAGTACTTC	CSAPRDGAYEQYF
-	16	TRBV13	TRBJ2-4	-	TGTGCCAGCAGCCCGGCGGGCTTAGAGGCCAAAAACATTCAGTACTTC	CASSPAGLEAKNIQYF
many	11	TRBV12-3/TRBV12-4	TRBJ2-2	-	TGTGCCAGCAGTTCTCTCCGGGAGCTGTTTTTT	CASSSLRELFF
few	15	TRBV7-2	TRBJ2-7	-	TGTGCCAGCAGCTCCTGGGTGGGGGTCTCCTACGAGCAGTACTTC	CASSSWVGVSYEQYF
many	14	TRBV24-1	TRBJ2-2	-	TGTGCCACCAGTGGAGTACCCCAATCCGGGGAGCTGTTTTTT	CATSGVPQSGELFF
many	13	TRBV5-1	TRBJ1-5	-	TGCGCCAGCAGCTTGACAGGGAACCAGCCCCAGCATTTT	CASSLTGNQPQHF
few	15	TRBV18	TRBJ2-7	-	TGTGCCAGCTCACCACGCGAGTTTAGCTCCTACGAGCAGTACTTC	CASSPREFSSYEQYF